This T cell receptor beta chain was recorded in a study of human T cells and chemical hapten exposure. General study results and limits: No alteration of TCRs above 1 in 1000 frequency was seen with DPC sensitization.

This CDR3 is 14 amino acids long. CDR1 and CDR2 from the germline V gene are SQVTM and ANQGSEA. V lost 2 bases and J 0 bases, leaving 8 bases between the germline ends. This clonotype was seen at least ten times. Its antigen is as yet unknown. Unique molecular identifiers were linked by the library to individual cDNA molecules. In the original workflow: Per-sample TCR counts ranged from about 20,000 to 700,000, median about 90,000. TCRdb reprocessed the RACE reads via MiXCR and lists one record per CDR3 protein. The V and J calls follow TCRdb's processing rather than the paper's. The sample shows around 65,000 distinct CDR3 sequences, about 6.5% of them seen only once. Time point defined: healthy volunteer bleed at 6 weeks. Unseparated into fractions, whole blood served as the source from which total RNA was extracted.

Sequencing input: whole blood. The TCR sequence derives from a female donor in good health. Some clones in this sample may be carry-over from other donors' samples. The chain recombines TRBV29-1 with TRBJ2-1; no clear D gene. CDR3 amino acids: CSVENPYSYNEQFF. The CDR3 bases are TGCAGCGTTGAAAACCCCTACTCCTACAATGAGCAGTTCTTC.